The 29 T cell receptor beta chains below all came from one sample that was sequenced in a study of cytomegalovirus exposure and HLA in healthy donors. With 60 Vbeta and 13 Jbeta primers, the PCR was carried out. Generated by immunoSEQ multiplex PCR, the TCRdb table keeps only in-frame clones and is missing some. The profile shows approximately 190,000 clones, approximately 80% of them singletons. Sequenced: PBMCs. These receptors were taken from a boy aged 2-9 years in good health and CMV-seronegative.

The chain has TRBV7-2 and TRBJ2-3, with 16 bases lining up with TRBD2. The germline V gene has CDR1 SGHTA and CDR2 FQGNSA. Unmatched junction bases numbered 6, after V lost 1 base and J lost 5 bases. This CDR3 region has 18 residues. The CDR3 sequence: CASSLEGTSGGALDTQYF. As DNA, the CDR3 is TGTGCCAGCAGCTTAGAAGGGACTAGCGGGGGGGCCCTAGATACGCAGTATTTT.

The rearrangement joins TRBV2 to TRBJ2-2; no firm D call. With 0 bases removed from V and 0 bases from J, the gap between germline ends came to 8 bases. CDR3 length: 16 residues. In germline, CDR1 is SNHLY, CDR2 FYNNEI. CDR3 loop: CASSEAPPSNTGELFF. The DNA of the CDR3 is TGTGCCAGCAGTGAAGCTCCTCCTTCGAACACCGGGGAGCTGTTTTTT. The full variable domain, its missing parts supplied by reference TRBV2 and TRBJ2-2, is EPEVTQTPSHQVTQMGQEVILRCVPISNHLYFYWYRQILGQKVEFLVSFYNNEISEKSEIFDDQFSVERPDGSNFTLKIRSTKLEDSAMYFCASSEAPPSNTGELFFGEGSRLTVL.

This clone was recorded only once. The chain combines TRBV9 with TRBJ2-5; 7 nucleotides agree with TRBD1. CDR1 is SGDLS and CDR2 is YYNGEE in the germline V gene. The junction had 3 bases not matched to a gene; V was cut back by 2 bases and J by 2 bases. The length of the CDR3 is 14 residues. CDR3 loop: CASSVGDRQETQYF. In DNA, the CDR3 is TGTGCCAGCAGCGTCGGGGACAGACAAGAGACCCAGTACTTC.

The chain joins TRBV21-1 to TRBJ2-5; TRBD1 is the table's D call, not checked against the DNA. TRBV21-1 represents a pseudogene. The CDR3 sequence is 14 residues long. The CDR3: CASNSDRGQETQYF. The CDR3 DNA sequence: TGTGCCAGCAACTCGGACAGGGGGCAAGAGACCCAGTACTTC.

This rearrangement joins TRBV11-1 to TRBJ2-7; 9 bases match TRBD1. V trimming: 4 bases; J trimming: 0 bases; junction bases outside the gene matches: 1. CDR3 length: 14 amino acids. Germline loops: CDR1 SGHAT, CDR2 FQDESV (reference sequence). The CDR3: CASSWDRASYEQYF. The CDR3 nucleotides read TGTGCCAGCAGCTGGGACAGGGCCTCCTACGAGCAGTACTTC.

This chain joins TRBV18 and TRBJ1-3; D perhaps matches TRBD1 (6 bases). This CDR3 has 15 amino acids. V dropped 4 bases and J dropped 4 bases, with 14 bases sitting between them. Germline V lookup: CDR1 KGHSH, CDR2 LQKENI. CDR3 protein: CASSLQTGSGNTIYF. The CDR3 region has the DNA TGTGCCAGCTCACTACAAACAGGGTCCGGAAACACCATATATTTT.

In its sample, this clone was seen a few times. The rearrangement links TRBV7-2 to TRBJ1-3; TRBD1 might be the D (6 bases). Germline CDR1 reads SGHTA; CDR2 reads FQGNSA. Trimming stripped 5 bases from V and 3 bases from J, with 14 bases between. The CDR3 sequence is 15 residues long. This CDR3 reads CASSIRWDNGNTIYF. The CDR3 DNA reads as TGTGCCAGCAGCATTAGATGGGACAATGGAAACACCATATATTTT.

The rearrangement joins TRBV5-6 to TRBJ2-2; 12 nucleotides line up with TRBD2. Losses at the gene ends were 3 bases for V and 5 bases for J; bases not matched to a gene: 5. Germline assignment: CDR1 SGHDT and CDR2 YYEEEE. The CDR3 runs to 16 residues. CDR3 bases: TGTGCCAGCAGCTCCCTCACTAGCGGGGGGACCGGGGAGCTGTTTTTT. Protein: CASSSLTSGGTGELFF.

The chain uses TRBV5-8 and TRBJ1-2, with D unresolved. The germline V and J ends were trimmed by 0 bases and 12 bases, with 9 bases remaining between them. The germline gives CDR1 SGHTS, CDR2 YDEGEE. CDR3 length equals 11 residues. The CDR3 sequence is CASSLVVPHTF. CDR3 DNA: TGTGCCAGCAGCTTGGTAGTTCCCCACACCTTC.

The chain recombines TRBV6-5 with TRBJ2-3; D is unresolved. Trimming removed 2 bases at V and 3 bases at J, with 6 bases between. The CDR3 is 13 amino acids. Looked up from germline, CDR1 is MNHEY and CDR2 is SVGAGI. The CDR3 coding sequence is TGTGCCAGCAGTTACCCTTCGACAGATACGCAGTATTTT. Residues: CASSYPSTDTQYF.

This clone came up once. The rearrangement uses TRBV7-9 and TRBJ1-3, with TRBD1 as a possible D gene (6 bases). The CDR3 contains 16 residues. Germline CDR1 reads SEHNR; CDR2 reads FQNEAQ (reference sequence). V lost 2 bases and J 3 bases, leaving 14 bases between the germline ends. CDR3 DNA sequence: TGTGCCAGCAGCTTAATATTCCCCAGGGGTGGAAACACCATATATTTT. Protein product: CASSLIFPRGGNTIYF.

This clone has just one count. J is TRBJ1-2 and V is TRBV12-5; 7 bases map to TRBD1. The CDR3 runs 18 residues. The junction had 13 bases not matched to a gene; V was cut back by 0 bases and J by 3 bases. Germline V gene data show CDR1 as LGHNT and CDR2 as FRNRAP. The CDR3 DNA is TGTGCTAGTGGTTTGGTTGTAGGTGCCGCCAGGGGGTACTATGGCTACACCTTC. Its protein is CASGLVVGAARGYYGYTF.

J is TRBJ1-4 and V is TRBV6-1; 11 bases map to TRBD1. This CDR3 contains 17 residues. Germline assignment: CDR1 MNHNS and CDR2 SASEGT. Trimming at V came to 3 bases and at J to 6 bases, leaving 9 bases not matched to a gene. This CDR3 reads CASSEVAGTGGDEKLFF. The CDR3 nucleotides read TGTGCCAGCAGTGAGGTCGCCGGGACAGGGGGGGATGAAAAACTGTTTTTT.

The genes are TRBV6-1 and TRBJ1-1, with unresolved D. The germline V gene has CDR1 MNHNS and CDR2 SASEGT. The CDR3 contains 14 residues. V dropped 9 bases and J dropped 1 base, with 15 bases sitting between them. The CDR3, as DNA: TGTGCCAGTGTATCTAGCCTTTCGAACACTGAAGCTTTCTTT. Encoded protein: CASVSSLSNTEAFF.

This clone was detected once. V usage is TRBV7-2 and J usage is TRBJ2-5; D is unclear. V was clipped by 1 base and J by 5 bases, with 8 bases between them. Germline CDR1 is SGHTA and CDR2 is FQGNSA. The CDR3 loop spans 13 amino acids. CDR3 nucleotide sequence: TGTGCCAGCAGCTTAGTTTCTGTCGAGACCCAGTACTTC. Translating it yields CASSLVSVETQYF.

This clone was recorded only once. The chain joins TRBV9 to TRBJ2-3; perhaps TRBD2 as D (6 bases). The V and J ends lost 0 bases and 5 bases respectively, with 13 bases between them. This CDR3 region has 15 residues. CDR1 is SGDLS and CDR2 is YYNGEE in the germline V gene. CDR3 loop: CASSVAGSVQDTQYF. The CDR3 region has the DNA TGTGCCAGCAGCGTAGCCGGGAGCGTTCAAGATACGCAGTATTTT. Using reference TRBV9 and TRBJ2-3 for the parts outside the CDR3, the full variable domain is DSGVTQTPKHLITATGQRVTLRCSPRSGDLSVYWYQQSLDQGLQFLIQYYNGEERAKGNILERFSAQQFPDLHSELNLSSLELGDSALYFCASSVAGSVQDTQYFGPGTRLTVL.

This rearrangement joins TRBV4-1 to TRBJ2-7; 10 positions match TRBD1. This CDR3 is built from 15 residues. The germline V gene encodes CDR1 MGHRA and CDR2 YSYEKL. With V trimmed by 1 base and J by 5 bases, 5 bases remained unmatched. The CDR3: CASSQGQGAINEQYF. The DNA for the CDR3 is TGCGCCAGCAGCCAAGGACAGGGGGCGATCAACGAGCAGTACTTC.

This chain connects TRBV5-1 to TRBJ2-5, with a tentative D call TRBD1 (6 bases). CDR3 length: 15 amino acids. Trimming pared 3 bases from V and 6 bases from J, leaving 18 bases between. Germline V gene data show CDR1 as SGHRS and CDR2 as YFSETQ. CDR3 in DNA: TGCGCCAGCAGCTCCCTGGGTGGGGGCTGGCAGACCCAGTACTTC. The encoded protein is CASSSLGGGWQTQYF.

This clone was found a few times. CDR3 in amino acids: CASSLGDWFTEAFF. The CDR3, as DNA: TGCGCCAGCAGCTTGGGGGACTGGTTCACTGAAGCTTTCTTT. V is TRBV5-1 and J is TRBJ1-1, with D possibly TRBD1 on 5 matching bases. The germline CDR1 and CDR2 sequences are SGHRS and YFSETQ. Between the trimmed V and J ends, which lost 0 bases and 4 bases, there was a span of 10 bases. This CDR3 is 14 amino acids long. The full variable domain, rest sourced from reference TRBV5-1 and TRBJ1-1, is KAGVTQTPRYLIKTRGQQVTLSCSPISGHRSVSWYQQTPGQGLQFLFEYFSETQRNKGNFPGRFSGRQFSNSRSEMNVSTLELGDSALYLCASSLGDWFTEAFFGQGTRLTVV.

The chain has TRBV6-6 and TRBJ1-6; tentative D call: TRBD1 (5 bases). This CDR3 has 14 amino acids. V lost 4 bases and J 7 bases, leaving 11 bases between the germline ends. Germline V lookup: CDR1 MNHNY, CDR2 SVGAGI (reference sequence). The CDR3 coding sequence is TGTGCCAGCAGTTTGGATAAGGGGAATTCACCCCTCCACTTT. It specifies CASSLDKGNSPLHF.

V is TRBV11-1 and J is TRBJ1-1; 9 bases map to TRBD1. Trimming at V came to 5 bases and at J to 3 bases, leaving 10 bases not matched to a gene. Germline V gene data show CDR1 as SGHAT and CDR2 as FQDESV (reference sequence). The CDR3 runs 16 residues. As DNA, the CDR3 is TGTGCCAGCAGCGTACTACCGGGACAGGGAGACACTGAAGCTTTCTTT. Translation gives CASSVLPGQGDTEAFF.

This clone was seen once. The chain recombines TRBV4-3 with TRBJ2-1; 9 bases agree with TRBD2. V gave up 2 bases and J gave up 9 bases; unmatched junction bases: 11. The CDR3 is 16 amino acids. The V gene's germline CDR1 is LGHNA and CDR2 YSLEER. CDR3 region: CASSQNTGLASGEQFF. In DNA form, the CDR3 reads TGCGCCAGCAGCCAAAATACGGGACTAGCATCTGGTGAGCAGTTCTTC.

This chain connects TRBV19 to TRBJ1-1, with unresolved D. The CDR3 loop spans 12 amino acids. Per germline, CDR1 LNHDA and CDR2 SQIVND (reference sequence). Trimming took off 5 bases at V and 5 bases at J, with 9 bases between the two ends. CDR3 DNA: TGTGCCAGTAGTTTAACGGGAACTGAAGCTTTCTTT. Encoded protein: CASSLTGTEAFF.

This clone was detected only once. The rearrangement uses TRBV4-2 and TRBJ1-6, with 7 bases matching TRBD1. From germline, CDR1 is LGHNA and CDR2 YNFKEQ. This CDR3 comprises 17 residues. Germline trimming cut 0 bases from V and 5 bases from J; bases unmatched to any gene: 7. CDR3 nucleotide sequence: TGTGCCAGCAGCCAAGATTCGACAGGGTGGAATAATTCACCCCTCCACTTT. Amino acids: CASSQDSTGWNNSPLHF.

The J gene is TRBJ2-5, the V gene TRBV15; 9 bases match TRBD2. The tail of the sequence fits TRBJ2-7 better, so the J call may be wrong. This CDR3 spans 15 amino acids. Germline V gives CDR1 LNHNV, CDR2 YYDKDF (reference sequence). CDR3 amino acids: CATSRDGGGAYEQYF. CDR3 nucleotide sequence: TGTGCCACCAGCAGAGATGGCGGGGGGGCCTACGAGCAGTACTTC.

V and J are TRBV19 and TRBJ1-2; D is undetermined. Germline V gives CDR1 LNHDA, CDR2 SQIVND (reference sequence). This CDR3 spans 14 amino acids. V was trimmed by 1 base and J by 3 bases, leaving 9 bases between them. The CDR3 DNA sequence: TGTGCCAGTAGTATAGTTACAGCTGACTATGGCTACACCTTC. Translated: CASSIVTADYGYTF.

This clone showed up just once. The chain carries TRBV6-1 and TRBJ2-3; D possibly corresponds to TRBD2 (5 bases). Germline lookup yields CDR1 MNHNS and CDR2 SASEGT. Trimming took 9 bases from V and 4 from J, leaving 20 bases between them. The CDR3 contains 15 residues. The CDR3 sequence is CASSLGDGAADTQYF. CDR3 in DNA: TGTGCCAGTTCTCTGGGAGATGGCGCGGCAGATACGCAGTATTTT.

The chain couples TRBV5-6 to TRBJ2-7; D perhaps matches TRBD1 (6 bases). The CDR3 runs to 13 residues. Germline loops: CDR1 SGHDT, CDR2 YYEEEE. The V end lost 2 bases, the J end lost 5 bases, and 11 bases lay between the germline ends. CDR3 loop: CASSFNRANEQYF. CDR3 DNA sequence: TGTGCCAGCAGCTTCAACAGGGCAAACGAGCAGTACTTC.

CDR3 DNA: TGTGCCAGCAGCTACGGACAGGGGATGGAGACCCAGTACTTC. Residues: CASSYGQGMETQYF. The chain has TRBV11-2 and TRBJ2-5; 9 positions agree with TRBD1. The germline V gene has CDR1 SGHAT and CDR2 FQNNGV. The CDR3 covers 14 residues. After removal of 4 bases from V and 5 bases from J, the junction contained 5 bases not matched to a gene.